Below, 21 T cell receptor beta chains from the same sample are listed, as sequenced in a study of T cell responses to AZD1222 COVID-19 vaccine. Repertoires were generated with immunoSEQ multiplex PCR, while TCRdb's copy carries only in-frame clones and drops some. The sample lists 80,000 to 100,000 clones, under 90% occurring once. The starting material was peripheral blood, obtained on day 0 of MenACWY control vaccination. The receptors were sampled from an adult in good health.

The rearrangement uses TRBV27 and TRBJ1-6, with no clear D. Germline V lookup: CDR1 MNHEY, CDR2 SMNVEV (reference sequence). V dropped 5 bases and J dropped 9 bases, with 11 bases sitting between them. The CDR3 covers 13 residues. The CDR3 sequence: CASSPGRTSPLHF. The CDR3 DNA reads TGTGCCAGCAGTCCTGGACGGACTTCACCCCTCCACTTT.

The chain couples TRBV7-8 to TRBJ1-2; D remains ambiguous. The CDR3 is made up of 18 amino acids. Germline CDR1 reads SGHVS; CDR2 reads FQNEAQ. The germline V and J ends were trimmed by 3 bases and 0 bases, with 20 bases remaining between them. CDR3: CASSFGRGAQSTNYGYTF. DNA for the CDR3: TGTGCCAGCAGCTTCGGCCGAGGAGCACAGTCAACTAACTATGGCTACACCTTC.

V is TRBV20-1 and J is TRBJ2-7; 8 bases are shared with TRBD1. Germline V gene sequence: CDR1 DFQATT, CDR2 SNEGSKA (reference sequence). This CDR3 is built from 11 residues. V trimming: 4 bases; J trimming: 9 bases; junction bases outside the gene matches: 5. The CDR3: CSATTGTGQYF. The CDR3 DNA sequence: TGCAGTGCTACAACCGGGACAGGGCAGTACTTC.

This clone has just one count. The CDR3 loop is CAISPSGGRDSPLHF. CDR3 bases: TGTGCCATCAGTCCGAGCGGGGGTCGGGATTCACCCCTCCACTTT. The rearrangement joins TRBV10-3 to TRBJ1-6; possibly TRBD1 for D (5 bases). The CDR3 consists of 15 residues. The germline V and J ends were trimmed by 5 bases and 8 bases, with 16 bases remaining between them. Germline CDR1 reads ENHRY; CDR2 reads SYGVKD.

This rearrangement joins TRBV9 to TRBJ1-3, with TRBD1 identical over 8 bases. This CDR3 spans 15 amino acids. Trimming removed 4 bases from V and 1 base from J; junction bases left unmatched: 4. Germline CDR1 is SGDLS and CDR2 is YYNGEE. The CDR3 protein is CASSPRTGSGNTIYF. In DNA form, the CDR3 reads TGTGCCAGCAGCCCTCGGACAGGGTCTGGAAACACCATATATTTT.

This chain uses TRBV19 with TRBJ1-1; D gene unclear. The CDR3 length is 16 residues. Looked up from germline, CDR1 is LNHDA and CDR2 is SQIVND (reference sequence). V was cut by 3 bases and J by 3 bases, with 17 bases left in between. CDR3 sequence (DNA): TGTGCCAGTAGTATTACGGCAGGCGAGGGCGACACTGAAGCTTTCTTT. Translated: CASSITAGEGDTEAFF.

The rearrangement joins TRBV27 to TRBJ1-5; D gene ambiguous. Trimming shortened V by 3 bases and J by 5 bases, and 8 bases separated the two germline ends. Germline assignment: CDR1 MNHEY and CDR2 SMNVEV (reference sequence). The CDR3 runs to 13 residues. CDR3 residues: CASSFGFDQPQHF. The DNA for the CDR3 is TGTGCCAGCAGTTTCGGCTTCGATCAGCCCCAGCATTTT.

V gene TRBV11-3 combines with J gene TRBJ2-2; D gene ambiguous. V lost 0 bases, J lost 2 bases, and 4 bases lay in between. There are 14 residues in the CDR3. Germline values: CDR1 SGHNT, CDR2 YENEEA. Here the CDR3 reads CASSLDRNTGELFF. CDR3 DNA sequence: TGTGCCAGCAGCTTAGACCGAAACACCGGGGAGCTGTTTTTT.

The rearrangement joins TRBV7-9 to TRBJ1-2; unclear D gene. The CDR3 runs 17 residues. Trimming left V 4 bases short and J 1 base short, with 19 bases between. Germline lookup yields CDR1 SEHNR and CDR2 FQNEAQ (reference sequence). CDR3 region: CASSSLSGPQDNYGYTF. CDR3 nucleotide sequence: TGTGCCAGCAGCTCACTTAGCGGCCCCCAAGATAACTATGGCTACACCTTC.

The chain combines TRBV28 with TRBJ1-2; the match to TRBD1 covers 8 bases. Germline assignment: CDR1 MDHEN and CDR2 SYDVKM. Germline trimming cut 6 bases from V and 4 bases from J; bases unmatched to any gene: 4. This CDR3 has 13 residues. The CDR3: CASRSGTGYGYTF. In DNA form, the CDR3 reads TGTGCCAGCAGATCCGGGACAGGCTATGGCTACACCTTC.

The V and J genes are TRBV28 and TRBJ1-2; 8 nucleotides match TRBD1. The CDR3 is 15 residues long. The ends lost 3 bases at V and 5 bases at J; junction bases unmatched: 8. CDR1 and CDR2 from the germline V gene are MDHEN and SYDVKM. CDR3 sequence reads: CASSFPTGGRYGYTF. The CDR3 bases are TGTGCCAGCAGTTTCCCCACAGGGGGGAGGTATGGCTACACCTTC.

The CDR3 protein is CASSFLRGVYNEQFF. CDR3 DNA: TGTGCCAGCAGCTTTCTGCGGGGGGTTTACAATGAGCAGTTCTTC. The rearrangement links TRBV7-9 to TRBJ2-1; 8 bases fit TRBD2. The CDR3 covers 15 residues. CDR1 and CDR2 (germline): SEHNR, FQNEAQ (reference sequence). The V and J ends lost 3 bases and 4 bases, in that order; junction bases with no gene match: 5.

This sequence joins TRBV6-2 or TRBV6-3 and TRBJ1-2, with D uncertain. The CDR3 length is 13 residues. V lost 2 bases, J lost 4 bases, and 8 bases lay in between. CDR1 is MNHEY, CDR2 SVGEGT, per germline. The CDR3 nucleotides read TGTGCCAGCAGTTACGGAGATTTCTATGGCTACACCTTC. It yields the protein CASSYGDFYGYTF.

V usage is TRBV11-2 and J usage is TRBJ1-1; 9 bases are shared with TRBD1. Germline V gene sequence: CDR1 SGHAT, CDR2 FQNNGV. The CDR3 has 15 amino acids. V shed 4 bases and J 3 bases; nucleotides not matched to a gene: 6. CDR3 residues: CASSSKQGAYTEAFF. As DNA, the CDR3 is TGTGCCAGCAGCTCCAAACAGGGGGCTTACACTGAAGCTTTCTTT.

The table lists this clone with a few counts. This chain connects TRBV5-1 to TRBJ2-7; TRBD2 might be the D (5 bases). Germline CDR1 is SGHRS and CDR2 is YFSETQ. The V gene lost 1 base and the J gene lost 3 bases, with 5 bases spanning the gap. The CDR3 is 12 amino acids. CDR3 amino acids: CASSLTSYEQYF. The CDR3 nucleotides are TGCGCCAGCAGCTTGACTAGCTACGAGCAGTACTTC.

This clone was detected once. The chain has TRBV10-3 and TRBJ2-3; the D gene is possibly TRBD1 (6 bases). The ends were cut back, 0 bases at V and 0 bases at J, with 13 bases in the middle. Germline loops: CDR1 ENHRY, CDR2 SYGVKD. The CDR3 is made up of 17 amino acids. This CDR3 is CAISESTRTVSTDTQYF. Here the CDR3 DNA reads TGTGCCATCAGTGAGTCGACTCGGACAGTTAGCACAGATACGCAGTATTTT.

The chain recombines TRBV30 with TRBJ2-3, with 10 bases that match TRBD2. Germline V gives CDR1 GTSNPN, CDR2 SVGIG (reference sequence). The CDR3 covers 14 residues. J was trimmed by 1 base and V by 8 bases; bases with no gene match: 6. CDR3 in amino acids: CAGRLAGGTDTQYF. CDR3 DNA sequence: TGTGCCGGCCGTCTAGCGGGGGGCACAGATACGCAGTATTTT. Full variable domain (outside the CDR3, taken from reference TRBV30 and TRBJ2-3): SQTIHQWPATLVQPVGSPLSLECTVEGTSNPNLYWYRQAAGRGLQLLFYSVGIGQISSEVPQNLSASRPQDRQFILSSKKLLLSDSGFYLCAGRLAGGTDTQYFGPGTRLTVL.

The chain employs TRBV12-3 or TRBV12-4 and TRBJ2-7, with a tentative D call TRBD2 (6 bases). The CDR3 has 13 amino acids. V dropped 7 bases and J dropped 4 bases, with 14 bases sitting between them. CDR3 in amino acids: CASTFVAGYEQYF. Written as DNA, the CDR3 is TGTGCCAGCACCTTCGTGGCGGGGTACGAGCAGTACTTC.

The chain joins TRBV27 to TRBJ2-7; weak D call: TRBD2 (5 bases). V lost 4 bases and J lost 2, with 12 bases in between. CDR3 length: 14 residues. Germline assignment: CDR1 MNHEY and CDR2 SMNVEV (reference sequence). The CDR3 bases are TGTGCCAGCAGTTCCCGGACTGTAGCCTACGAGCAGTACTTC. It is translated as CASSSRTVAYEQYF.

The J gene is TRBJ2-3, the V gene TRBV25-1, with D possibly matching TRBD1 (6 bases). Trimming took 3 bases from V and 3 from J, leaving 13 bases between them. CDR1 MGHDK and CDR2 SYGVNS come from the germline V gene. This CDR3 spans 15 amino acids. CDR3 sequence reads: CASSDFGQGTDTQYF. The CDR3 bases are TGTGCCAGCAGTGATTTTGGCCAGGGGACAGATACGCAGTATTTT. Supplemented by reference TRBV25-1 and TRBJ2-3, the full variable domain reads EADIYQTPRYLVIGTGKKITLECSQTMGHDKMYWYQQDPGMELHLIHYSYGVNSTEKGDLSSESTVSRIRTEHFPLTLESARPSHTSQYLCASSDFGQGTDTQYFGPGTRLTVL.

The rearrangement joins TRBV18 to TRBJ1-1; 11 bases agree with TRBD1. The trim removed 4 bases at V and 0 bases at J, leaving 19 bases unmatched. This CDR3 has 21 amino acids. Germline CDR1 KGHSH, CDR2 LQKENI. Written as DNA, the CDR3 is TGTGCCAGCTCACTATCCATACTCGGGACAGGGGGTGTCAGGATGAACACTGAAGCTTTCTTT. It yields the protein CASSLSILGTGGVRMNTEAFF.